This TCR beta chain was found in a study of human T cells and chemical hapten exposure. From the RACE reads, TCRdb called clonotypes with MiXCR, one entry per CDR3 protein. The table includes about 270,000 distinct CDR3 sequences, around 7.7% detected once. Germline CDR1 reads SNHLY; CDR2 reads FYNNEI. Losses at the gene ends were 7 bases for V and 6 bases for J; bases not matched to a gene: 9. The CDR3 is 13 residues long. The time point was: pre-sensitization, week 0. Treatment defined: therapeutic diphenylcyclopropenone sensitization with weekly scalp DPC. V gene TRBV2 combines with J gene TRBJ2-7; 7 bases match TRBD1. This receptor was taken from a man aged 18 to 35 with alopecia areata. Some clones in this sample may be carry-over from other donors' samples. Sequences were derived from whole blood, sampled in connection with sensitization to the hapten diphenylcyclopropenone (DPC). The CDR3 spells CASTETGKGEQYV. CDR3 in DNA: TGTGCCAGCACCGAGACAGGGAAAGGCGAGCAGTACGTC.